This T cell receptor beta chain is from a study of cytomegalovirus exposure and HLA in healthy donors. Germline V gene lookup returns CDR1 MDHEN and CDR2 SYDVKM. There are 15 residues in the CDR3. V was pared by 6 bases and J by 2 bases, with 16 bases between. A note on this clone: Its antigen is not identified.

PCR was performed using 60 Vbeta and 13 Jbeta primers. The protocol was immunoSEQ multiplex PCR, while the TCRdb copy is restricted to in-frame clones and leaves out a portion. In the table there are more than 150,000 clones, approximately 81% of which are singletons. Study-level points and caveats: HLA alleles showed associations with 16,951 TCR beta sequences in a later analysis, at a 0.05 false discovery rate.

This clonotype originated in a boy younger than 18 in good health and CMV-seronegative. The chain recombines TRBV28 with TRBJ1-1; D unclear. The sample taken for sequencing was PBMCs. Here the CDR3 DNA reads TGTGCCAGCAGCCCAAGGTGGCCGGGTAACACTGAAGCTTTCTTT. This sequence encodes CASSPRWPGNTEAFF.